These 3 T cell receptor beta chains share one sample of origin, sequenced in a study of cytomegalovirus exposure and HLA in healthy donors. The PCR had 60 Vbeta and 13 Jbeta primers. TCRdb's copy holds only in-frame clones and misses some; the assay was immunoSEQ multiplex PCR. This sample has 150,000 to 200,000 clones, with approximately 88% found just once. What was sequenced was PBMCs. These TCRs come from a boy aged 2 to 10 in good health and CMV-seronegative.

This clone was observed a handful of times. V and J are TRBV6-5 and TRBJ1-1; the match to TRBD1 covers 7 bases. V lost 2 bases and J lost 4; bases outside the gene matches: 4. CDR3 length equals 14 residues. The germline V gene encodes CDR1 MNHEY and CDR2 SVGAGI. CDR3 in amino acids: CASSYRGLGTEAFF. The CDR3 DNA is TGTGCCAGCAGTTACAGGGGGCTTGGCACTGAAGCTTTCTTT.

The CDR3 region is CASRRGLAEASTDTQYF. Here the CDR3 DNA reads TGTGCCAGCAGAAGAGGACTAGCGGAAGCTAGCACAGATACGCAGTATTTT. V usage is TRBV2 and J usage is TRBJ2-3; 10 bases align to TRBD2. J lost 0 bases, V lost 6 bases, and 9 bases had no gene match. The CDR3 spans 17 residues. Germline CDR1 reads SNHLY; CDR2 reads FYNNEI.

The CDR3 sequence is CSVDVKAGYGYTF. The DNA of the CDR3 is TGCAGCGTTGACGTCAAGGCGGGCTATGGCTACACCTTC. The chain couples TRBV29-1 to TRBJ1-2, with D unclear. The CDR3 covers 13 residues. V lost 3 bases and J lost 4, with 12 bases in between. The germline gives CDR1 SQVTM, CDR2 ANQGSEA.